This T cell receptor beta chain was sequenced for a study of identical twins. In TCRdb, the 5' RACE reads were re-called with MiXCR into one record per CDR3 protein. This sample has 500,000 or so distinct CDR3 sequences; approximately 15% occur once, and the top ten carry 0.95% to 1%. The V gene end was trimmed by 2 bases and the J gene end by 5 bases; junction bases not matched to a gene: 8. The CDR3 has 17 amino acids. Looked up from germline, CDR1 is SGHRS and CDR2 is YFSETQ. This clonotype came up a few times. These data are also associated with another study on yellow fever vaccine responses in identical twins.

The gene calls are TRBV5-1 and TRBJ2-7; 15 positions agree with TRBD2. This clonotype was sampled from a woman aged 18-35 years in good health. Sequencing was carried out using CD4+ T cells sorted from blood. For the CDR3, the DNA is TGCGCCAGCAGCTTAGACAAAAGGACTAGCGGGAGGGACGAGCAGTACTTC. This sequence encodes CASSLDKRTSGRDEQYF.